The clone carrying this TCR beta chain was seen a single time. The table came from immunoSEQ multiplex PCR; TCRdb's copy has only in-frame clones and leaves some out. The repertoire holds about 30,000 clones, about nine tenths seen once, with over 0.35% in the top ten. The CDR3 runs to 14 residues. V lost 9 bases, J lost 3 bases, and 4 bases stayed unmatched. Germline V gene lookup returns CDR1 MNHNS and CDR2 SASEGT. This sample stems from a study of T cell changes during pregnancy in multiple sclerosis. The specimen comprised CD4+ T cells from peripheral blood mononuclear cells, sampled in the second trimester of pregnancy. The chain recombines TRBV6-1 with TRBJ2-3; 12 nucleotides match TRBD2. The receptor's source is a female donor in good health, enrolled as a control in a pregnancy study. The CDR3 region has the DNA TGTGCCAGTCTAGCGGGGGGGCGGACAGATACGCAGTATTTT. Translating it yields CASLAGGRTDTQYF.